This record looks at one T cell receptor (beta chain) sequence and its context. Its cognate antigen is unknown. The CDR3 sequence is 15 residues long. Germline CDR1 reads MDHEN; CDR2 reads SYDVKM. The germline V and J ends were trimmed by 5 bases and 2 bases, with 13 bases remaining between them. This sample is part of a study of cytomegalovirus exposure and HLA in healthy donors. Study findings and constraints: In vitro confirmation showed three CMV-associated chains to be CMV antigen specific. TCR sequences were mostly rare, though some public TCRs occurred in many donors. The study flagged fewer than 200 TCR beta chains as cytomegalovirus-associated. Based on reports, TCR beta sequences accurately predicted HLA-A and HLA-B alleles for most subjects.

Both 60 Vbeta primers and 13 Jbeta primers went into the PCR. Profiled with immunoSEQ multiplex PCR; TCRdb holds only in-frame clones, not every one. The data contain roughly 120,000 clones, 70% to 80% of them singletons. The sequencing input was PBMCs. This sequence originates from a man aged 45-60 years in good health and CMV-seropositive. The chain recombines TRBV28 with TRBJ2-1; a weak D match, TRBD2 (6 bases). The CDR3 loop reads CASSGRSAAYNEQFF. CDR3 nucleotide sequence: TGTGCCAGCAGTGGGAGGAGTGCGGCCTACAATGAGCAGTTCTTC.